A single T cell receptor beta chain is shown here with its context. Its cognate antigen is unknown. The sample originates from a study of OX40 agonist ivuxolimab in advanced cancers. Across the whole study: Head and neck, renal cell, melanoma or hepatocellular carcinoma were the cancers that dose-escalation patients had. Three patients, one with hepatocellular carcinoma and two with cutaneous melanoma, achieved partial responses. Study outcomes and limitations: Certain nonresponding patients likewise had low normalized T-cell clonal expansion. Mean expanded clone counts were higher in CD8+ than CD4+ T cells.

TCRdb's copy holds only in-frame clones and misses some; the assay was immunoSEQ multiplex PCR. The sample includes approximately 100,000 clones, about 87% seen only once; the top ten take 0.79%. CDR1 is MNHGY and CDR2 is SVAAGI in the germline V gene. V lost 1 base to trimming and J lost 7 bases, with 12 bases between them. This CDR3 contains 14 residues. The rearrangement links TRBV6-9 to TRBJ2-3; weak D call: TRBD1 (5 bases). The sequenced sample was CD4+ or CD8+ T cells sorted from blood, obtained in a trial of the OX40 agonist ivuxolimab. The receptor's source is an adult with an advanced solid tumor such as melanoma, head and neck, liver or kidney cancer. The CDR3 DNA reads as TGTGCCAGCAGTTATTTTAGGGGCCCCTATACGCAGTATTTT. Encoded protein: CASSYFRGPYTQYF.